This T cell receptor (beta chain) was documented in a study of T cell responses to AZD1222 COVID-19 vaccine. The V and J ends lost 4 bases and 0 bases respectively, with 10 bases between them. This CDR3 region has 14 residues. Germline loops: CDR1 SGDLS, CDR2 YYNGEE. Regarding the study as a whole: The reported proportion of spike-specific TCRs targeting unmutated variant regions was nearly half.

Generated by immunoSEQ multiplex PCR, the TCRdb table keeps only in-frame clones and is missing some. The data contain fewer than 130,000 clones, over 75% of them singletons. Regarding this clone: Its target is not known.

This chain joins TRBV9 and TRBJ1-1; TRBD1 might be the D (5 bases). This clonotype was obtained from an adult in good health. The sample in question was peripheral blood, obtained on day 0 of AZD1222 vaccination. The CDR3: CASSWGDLNTEAFF. CDR3 DNA: TGTGCCAGCAGCTGGGGGGACCTGAACACTGAAGCTTTCTTT. Full variable domain (outside the CDR3, taken from reference TRBV9 and TRBJ1-1): DSGVTQTPKHLITATGQRVTLRCSPRSGDLSVYWYQQSLDQGLQFLIQYYNGEERAKGNILERFSAQQFPDLHSELNLSSLELGDSALYFCASSWGDLNTEAFFGQGTRLTVV.